The entry below describes one TCR beta chain. Its target is not known. This sample is part of a study of cytomegalovirus exposure and HLA in healthy donors. Both 60 Vbeta primers and 13 Jbeta primers went into the PCR. The assay was immunoSEQ multiplex PCR, and TCRdb's table has in-frame clones only and misses some. The repertoire has about 120,000 clones, around 10% of them found once; the top ten carry about 3%. Points from the study as a whole: Differences between HLA loci emerged in a later analysis of TCR association rates, with DRB1 most and HLA-C fewest. It was confirmed in vitro that a few of the CMV-associated chains were specific for CMV antigens. An analysis was carried out later, and it reportedly showed fewer N-insertions in an Asian-associated ancestry cluster than the approximately 660-donor mean.

V was pared by 0 bases and J by 4 bases, with 12 bases between. CDR3 length equals 15 residues. Germline values: CDR1 MGHRA, CDR2 YSYEKL. The chain employs TRBV4-1 and TRBJ2-5; tentatively, D is TRBD1 (5 bases). This receptor was obtained from a young man in good health and CMV-seronegative. The source material was PBMCs. CDR3 DNA sequence: TGCGCCAGCAGCCAAGATCCCGGCAGGGCAGAGACCCAGTACTTC. This codes for CASSQDPGRAETQYF.